This T cell receptor (beta chain) derives from a study of cytomegalovirus exposure and HLA in healthy donors. General observations from the study: Researchers had no immune exposure information except CMV serostatus available. In a later analysis, HLA-C alleles had the fewest associated TCRs, DRB1 alleles the most. The authors listed roughly 150 TCR beta chains as cytomegalovirus-associated. With further analysis later on, most CMV-associated TCR beta chains appeared HLA-restricted.

This clone was recorded a few times. Its antigen is not identified. The CDR3 covers 13 residues. The V end was cut by 0 bases, the J end by 5 bases, with 10 bases between. Germline assignment: CDR1 SQVTM and CDR2 ANQGSEA. The PCR employed 60 Vbeta primers together with 13 Jbeta primers. TCRdb's table, derived via immunoSEQ multiplex PCR, lists solely in-frame clones and lacks some. The data show 70,000 to 95,000 clones, roughly 80% seen once. This chain uses TRBV29-1 with TRBJ1-1, with a weak D call TRBD1 (6 bases). The sequence was obtained from a man in his forties in good health and CMV-seronegative. Sequenced: PBMCs. CDR3 in amino acids: CSVEEPQGTEAFF. CDR3 coding DNA: TGCAGCGTTGAAGAGCCACAGGGAACTGAAGCTTTCTTT.